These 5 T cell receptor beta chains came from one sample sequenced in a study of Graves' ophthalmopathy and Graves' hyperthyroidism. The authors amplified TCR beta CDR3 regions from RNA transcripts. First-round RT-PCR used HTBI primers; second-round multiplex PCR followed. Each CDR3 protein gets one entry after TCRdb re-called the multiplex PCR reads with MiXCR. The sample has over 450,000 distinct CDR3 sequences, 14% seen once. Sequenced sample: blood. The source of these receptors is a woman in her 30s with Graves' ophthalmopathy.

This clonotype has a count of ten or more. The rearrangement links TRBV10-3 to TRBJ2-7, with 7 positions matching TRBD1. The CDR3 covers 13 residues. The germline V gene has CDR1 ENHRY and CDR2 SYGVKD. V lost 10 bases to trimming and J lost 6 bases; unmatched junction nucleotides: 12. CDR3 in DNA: TGTGCCACCCGAGCGAAACAGGGGTTCGAGCAGTACTTC. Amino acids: CATRAKQGFEQYF.

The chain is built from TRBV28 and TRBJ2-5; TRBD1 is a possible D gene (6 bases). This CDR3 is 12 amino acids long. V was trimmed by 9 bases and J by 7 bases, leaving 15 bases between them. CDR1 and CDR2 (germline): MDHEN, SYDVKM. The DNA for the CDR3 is TGTGCCAGTCCCGGCCCGACAGGGACCCAGTACTTC. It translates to CASPGPTGTQYF.

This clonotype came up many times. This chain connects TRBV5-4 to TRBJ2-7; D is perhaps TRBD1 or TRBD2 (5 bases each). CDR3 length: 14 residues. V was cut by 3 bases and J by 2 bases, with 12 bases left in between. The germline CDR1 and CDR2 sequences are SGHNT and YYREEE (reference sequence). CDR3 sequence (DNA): TGTGCCAGCAGCTCCCGGGGCCGGGCCTACGAGCAGTACTTC. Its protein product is CASSSRGRAYEQYF.

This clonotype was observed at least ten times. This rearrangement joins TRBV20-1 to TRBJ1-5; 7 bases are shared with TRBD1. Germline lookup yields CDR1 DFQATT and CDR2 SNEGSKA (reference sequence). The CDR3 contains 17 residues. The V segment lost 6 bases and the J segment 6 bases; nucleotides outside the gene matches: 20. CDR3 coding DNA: TGCAGTGCCCCCCACGGACAGGCATCAGGTACAGCTCAGCCCCAGCATTTT. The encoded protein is CSAPHGQASGTAQPQHF.

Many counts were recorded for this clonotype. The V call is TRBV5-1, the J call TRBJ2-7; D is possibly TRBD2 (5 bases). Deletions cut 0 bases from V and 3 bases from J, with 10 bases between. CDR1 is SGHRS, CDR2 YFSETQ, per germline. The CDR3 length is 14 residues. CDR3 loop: CASSLAEEGYEQYF. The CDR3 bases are TGCGCCAGCAGCTTGGCCGAAGAGGGCTACGAGCAGTACTTC.